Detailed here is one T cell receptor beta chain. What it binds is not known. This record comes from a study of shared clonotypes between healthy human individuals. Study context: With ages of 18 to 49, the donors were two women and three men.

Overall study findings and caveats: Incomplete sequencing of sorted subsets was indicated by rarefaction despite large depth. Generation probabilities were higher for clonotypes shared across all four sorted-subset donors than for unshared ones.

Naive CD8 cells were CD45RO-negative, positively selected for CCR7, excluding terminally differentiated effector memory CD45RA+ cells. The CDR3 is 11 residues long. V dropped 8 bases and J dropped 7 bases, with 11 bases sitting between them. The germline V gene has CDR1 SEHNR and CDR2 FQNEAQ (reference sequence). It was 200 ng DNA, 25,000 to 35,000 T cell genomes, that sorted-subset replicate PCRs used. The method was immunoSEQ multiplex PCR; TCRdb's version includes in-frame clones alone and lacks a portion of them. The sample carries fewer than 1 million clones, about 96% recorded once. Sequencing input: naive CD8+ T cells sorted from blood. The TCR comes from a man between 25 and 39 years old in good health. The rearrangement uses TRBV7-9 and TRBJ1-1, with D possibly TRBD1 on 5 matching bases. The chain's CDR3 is CASWDGVEAFF. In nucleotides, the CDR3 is TGTGCCAGCTGGGACGGTGTTGAAGCTTTCTTT.